This T cell receptor (beta chain) was sequenced in a study of shared clonotypes between healthy human individuals. Study-wide context: Every donor yielded three CD4 naive, three CD4 memory, two CD8 naive and one CD8 memory plate.

Here immunoSEQ multiplex PCR was the method, and the copy in TCRdb shows in-frame clones only, minus some. The profile covers approximately 1,000,000 clones, with 70% to 85% appearing a single time and about 0.94% taken by the ten largest. Looked up from germline, CDR1 is MNHEY and CDR2 is SVGAGI. The CDR3 length is 13 residues. Trimming cost V 5 bases and J 7 bases, with 14 bases left between them. This sequence originates from a man aged 18 to 30 in good health. Some clones in this sample may be carry-over from other donors' samples. V and J are TRBV6-5 and TRBJ1-2, with D tentatively TRBD1 (5 bases). The specimen sequenced was memory CD4+ T cells from PBMCs. Subset meaning: CD45RA-negative fraction. CDR3 loop: CASSPPGGRGYTF. The CDR3 nucleotides read TGTGCCAGCAGTCCCCCGGGGGGACGTGGCTACACCTTC.